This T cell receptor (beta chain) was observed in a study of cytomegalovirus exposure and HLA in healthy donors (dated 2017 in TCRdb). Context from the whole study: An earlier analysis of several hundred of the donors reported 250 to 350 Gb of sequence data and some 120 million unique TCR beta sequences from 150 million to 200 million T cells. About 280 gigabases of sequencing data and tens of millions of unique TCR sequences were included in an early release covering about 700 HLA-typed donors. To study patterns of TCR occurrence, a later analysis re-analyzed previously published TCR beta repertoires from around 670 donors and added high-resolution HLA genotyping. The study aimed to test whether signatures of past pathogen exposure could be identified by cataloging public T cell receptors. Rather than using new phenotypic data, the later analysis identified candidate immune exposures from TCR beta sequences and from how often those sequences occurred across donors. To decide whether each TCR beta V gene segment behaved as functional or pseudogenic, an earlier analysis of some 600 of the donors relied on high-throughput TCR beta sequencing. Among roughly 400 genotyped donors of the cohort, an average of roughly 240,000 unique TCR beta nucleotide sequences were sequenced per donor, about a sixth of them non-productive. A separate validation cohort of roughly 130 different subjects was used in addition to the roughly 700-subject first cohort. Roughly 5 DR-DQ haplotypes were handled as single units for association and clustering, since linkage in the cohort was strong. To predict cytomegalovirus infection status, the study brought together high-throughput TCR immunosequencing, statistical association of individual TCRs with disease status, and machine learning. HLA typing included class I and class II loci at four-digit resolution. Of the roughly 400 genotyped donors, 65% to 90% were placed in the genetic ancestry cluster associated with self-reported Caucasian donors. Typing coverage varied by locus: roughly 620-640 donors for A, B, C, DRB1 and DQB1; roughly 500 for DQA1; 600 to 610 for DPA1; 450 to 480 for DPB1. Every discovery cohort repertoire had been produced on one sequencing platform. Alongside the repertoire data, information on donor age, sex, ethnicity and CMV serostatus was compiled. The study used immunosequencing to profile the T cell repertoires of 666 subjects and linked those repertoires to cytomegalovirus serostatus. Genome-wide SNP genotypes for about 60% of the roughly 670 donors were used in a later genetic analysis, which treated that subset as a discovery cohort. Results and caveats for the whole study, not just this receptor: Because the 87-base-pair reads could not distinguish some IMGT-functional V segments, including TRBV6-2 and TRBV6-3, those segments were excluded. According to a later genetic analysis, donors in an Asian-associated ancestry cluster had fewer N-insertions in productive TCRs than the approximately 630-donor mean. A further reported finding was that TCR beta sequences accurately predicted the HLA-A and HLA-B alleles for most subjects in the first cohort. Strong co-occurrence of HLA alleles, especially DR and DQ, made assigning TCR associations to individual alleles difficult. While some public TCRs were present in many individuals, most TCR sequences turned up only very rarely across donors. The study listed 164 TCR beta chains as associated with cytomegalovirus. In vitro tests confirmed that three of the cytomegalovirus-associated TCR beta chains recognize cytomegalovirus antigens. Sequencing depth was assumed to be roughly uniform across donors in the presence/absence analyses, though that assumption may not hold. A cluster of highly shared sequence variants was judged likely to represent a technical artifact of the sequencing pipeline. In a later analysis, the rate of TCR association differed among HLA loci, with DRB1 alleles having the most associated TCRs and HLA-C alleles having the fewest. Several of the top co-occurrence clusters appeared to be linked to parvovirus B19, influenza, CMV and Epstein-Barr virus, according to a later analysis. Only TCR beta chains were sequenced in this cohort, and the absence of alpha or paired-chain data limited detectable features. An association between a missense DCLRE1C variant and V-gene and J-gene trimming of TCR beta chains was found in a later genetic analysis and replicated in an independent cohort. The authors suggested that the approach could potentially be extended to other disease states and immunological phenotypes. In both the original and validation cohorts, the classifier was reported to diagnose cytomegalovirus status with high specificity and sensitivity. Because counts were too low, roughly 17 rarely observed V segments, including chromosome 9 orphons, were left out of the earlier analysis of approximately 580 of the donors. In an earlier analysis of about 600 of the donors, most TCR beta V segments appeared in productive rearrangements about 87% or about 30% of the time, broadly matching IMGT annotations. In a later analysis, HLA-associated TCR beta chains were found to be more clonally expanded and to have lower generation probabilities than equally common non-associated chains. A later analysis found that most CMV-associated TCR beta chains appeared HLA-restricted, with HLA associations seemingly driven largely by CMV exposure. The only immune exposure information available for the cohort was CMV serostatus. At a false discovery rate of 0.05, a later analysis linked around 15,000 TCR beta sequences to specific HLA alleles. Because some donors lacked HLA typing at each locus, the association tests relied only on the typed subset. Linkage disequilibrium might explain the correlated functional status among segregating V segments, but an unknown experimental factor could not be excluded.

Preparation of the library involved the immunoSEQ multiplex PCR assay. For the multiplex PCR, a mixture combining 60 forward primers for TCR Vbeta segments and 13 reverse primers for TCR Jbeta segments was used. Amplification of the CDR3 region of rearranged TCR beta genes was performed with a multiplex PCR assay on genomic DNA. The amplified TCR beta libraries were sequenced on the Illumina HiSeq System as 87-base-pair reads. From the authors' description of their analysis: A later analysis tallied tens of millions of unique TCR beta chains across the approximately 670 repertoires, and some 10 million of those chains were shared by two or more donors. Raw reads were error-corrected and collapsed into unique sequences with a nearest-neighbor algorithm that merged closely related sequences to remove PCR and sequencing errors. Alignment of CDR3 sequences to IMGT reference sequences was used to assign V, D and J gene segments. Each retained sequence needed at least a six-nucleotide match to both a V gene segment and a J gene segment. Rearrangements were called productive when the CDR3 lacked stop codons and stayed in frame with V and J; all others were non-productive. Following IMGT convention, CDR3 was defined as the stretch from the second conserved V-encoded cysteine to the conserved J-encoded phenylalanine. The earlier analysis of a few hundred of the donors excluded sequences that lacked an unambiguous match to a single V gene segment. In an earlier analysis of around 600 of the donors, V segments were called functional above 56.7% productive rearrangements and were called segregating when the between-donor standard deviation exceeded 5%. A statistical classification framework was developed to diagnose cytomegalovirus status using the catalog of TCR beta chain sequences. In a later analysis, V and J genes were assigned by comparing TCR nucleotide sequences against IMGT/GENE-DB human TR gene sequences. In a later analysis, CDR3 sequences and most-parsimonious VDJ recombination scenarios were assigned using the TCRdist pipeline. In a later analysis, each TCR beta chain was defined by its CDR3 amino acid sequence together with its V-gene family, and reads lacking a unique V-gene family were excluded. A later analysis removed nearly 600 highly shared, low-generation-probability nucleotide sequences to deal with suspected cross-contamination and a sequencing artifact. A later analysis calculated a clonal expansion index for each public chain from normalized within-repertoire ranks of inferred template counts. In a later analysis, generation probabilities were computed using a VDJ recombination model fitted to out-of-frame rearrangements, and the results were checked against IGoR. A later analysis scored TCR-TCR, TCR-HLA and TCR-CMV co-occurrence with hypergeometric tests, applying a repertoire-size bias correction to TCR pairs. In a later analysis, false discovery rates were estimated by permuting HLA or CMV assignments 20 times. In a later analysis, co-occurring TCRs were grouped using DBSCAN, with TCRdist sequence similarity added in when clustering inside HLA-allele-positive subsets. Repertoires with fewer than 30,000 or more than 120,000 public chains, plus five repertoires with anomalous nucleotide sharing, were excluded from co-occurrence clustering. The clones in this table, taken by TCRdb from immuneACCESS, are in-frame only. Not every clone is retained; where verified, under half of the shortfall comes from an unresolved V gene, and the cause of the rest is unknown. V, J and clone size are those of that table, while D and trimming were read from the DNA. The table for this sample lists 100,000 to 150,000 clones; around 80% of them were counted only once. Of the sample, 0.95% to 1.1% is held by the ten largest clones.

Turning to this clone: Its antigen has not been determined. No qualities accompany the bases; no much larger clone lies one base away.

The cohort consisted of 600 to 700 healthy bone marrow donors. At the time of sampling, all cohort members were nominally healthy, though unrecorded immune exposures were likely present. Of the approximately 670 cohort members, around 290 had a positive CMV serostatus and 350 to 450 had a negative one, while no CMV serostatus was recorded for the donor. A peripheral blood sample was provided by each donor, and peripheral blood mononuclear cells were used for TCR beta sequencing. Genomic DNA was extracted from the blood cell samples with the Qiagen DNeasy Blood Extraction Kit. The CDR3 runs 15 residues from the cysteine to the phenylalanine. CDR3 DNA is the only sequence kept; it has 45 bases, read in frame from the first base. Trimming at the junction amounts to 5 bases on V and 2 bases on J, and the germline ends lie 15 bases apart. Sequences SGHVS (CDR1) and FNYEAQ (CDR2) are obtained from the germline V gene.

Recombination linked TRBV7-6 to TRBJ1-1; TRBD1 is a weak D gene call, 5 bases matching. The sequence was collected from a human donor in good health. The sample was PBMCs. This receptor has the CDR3 CASSADRSPNTEAFF. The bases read TGTGCCAGCAGCGCAGACAGATCACCTAACACTGAAGCTTTCTTT.